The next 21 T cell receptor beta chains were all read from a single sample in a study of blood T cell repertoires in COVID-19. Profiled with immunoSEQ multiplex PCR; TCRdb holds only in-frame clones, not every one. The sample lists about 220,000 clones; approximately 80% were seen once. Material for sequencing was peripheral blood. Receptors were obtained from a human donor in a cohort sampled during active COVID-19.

The CDR3 region is CASSVSGGAVDTQYF. In DNA, the CDR3 is TGTGCCAGCAGCGTGAGCGGGGGGGCGGTAGATACGCAGTATTTT. V usage is TRBV9 and J usage is TRBJ2-3; 10 bases fit TRBD2. V shed 2 bases, J shed 5 bases, and the junction held 5 bases outside the gene matches. CDR1 is SGDLS and CDR2 is YYNGEE in the germline V gene. The CDR3 is 15 amino acids. The entire variable domain, with the rest obtained from reference TRBV9 and TRBJ2-3, is as follows: DSGVTQTPKHLITATGQRVTLRCSPRSGDLSVYWYQQSLDQGLQFLIQYYNGEERAKGNILERFSAQQFPDLHSELNLSSLELGDSALYFCASSVSGGAVDTQYFGPGTRLTVL.

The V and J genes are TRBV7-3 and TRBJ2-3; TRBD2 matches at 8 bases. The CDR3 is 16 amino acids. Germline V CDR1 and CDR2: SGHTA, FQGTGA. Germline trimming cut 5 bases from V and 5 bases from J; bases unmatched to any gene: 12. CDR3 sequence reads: CASSPWPGLAKDTQYF. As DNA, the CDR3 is TGTGCCAGCAGCCCTTGGCCCGGACTAGCAAAAGATACGCAGTATTTT.

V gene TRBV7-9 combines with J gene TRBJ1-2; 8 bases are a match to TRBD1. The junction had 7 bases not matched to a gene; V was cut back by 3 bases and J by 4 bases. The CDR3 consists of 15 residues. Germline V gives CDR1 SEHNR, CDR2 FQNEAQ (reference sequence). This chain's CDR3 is CASSLAGQGSYGYTF. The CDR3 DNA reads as TGTGCCAGCAGCTTGGCCGGACAGGGAAGCTATGGCTACACCTTC. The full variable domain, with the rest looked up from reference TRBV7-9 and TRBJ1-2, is DTGVSQNPRHKITKRGQNVTFRCDPISEHNRLYWYRQTLGQGPEFLTYFQNEAQLEKSRLLSDRFSAERPKGSFSTLEIQRTEQGDSAMYLCASSLAGQGSYGYTFGSGTRLTVV.

This CDR3 reads CASSPPAGYGYTF. The CDR3 DNA reads as TGTGCCAGCAGCCCACCCGCGGGCTATGGCTACACCTTC. J is TRBJ1-2 and V is TRBV5-4; D gene ambiguous. CDR1 and CDR2 (germline): SGHNT, YYREEE (reference sequence). With 4 bases removed from V and 4 bases from J, the gap between germline ends came to 11 bases. CDR3 size: 13 residues. Variable domain in full (rest from reference TRBV5-4 and TRBJ1-2): ETGVTQSPTHLIKTRGQQVTLRCSSQSGHNTVSWYQQALGQGPQFIFQYYREEENGRGNFPPRFSGLQFPNYSSELNVNALELDDSALYLCASSPPAGYGYTFGSGTRLTVV.

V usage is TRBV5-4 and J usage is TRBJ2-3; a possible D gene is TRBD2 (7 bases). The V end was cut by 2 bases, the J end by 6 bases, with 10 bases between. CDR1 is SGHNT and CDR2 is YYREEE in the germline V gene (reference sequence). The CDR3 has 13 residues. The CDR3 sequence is CASSFGGLDTQYF. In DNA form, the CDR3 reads TGTGCCAGCAGCTTCGGGGGGCTTGATACGCAGTATTTT.

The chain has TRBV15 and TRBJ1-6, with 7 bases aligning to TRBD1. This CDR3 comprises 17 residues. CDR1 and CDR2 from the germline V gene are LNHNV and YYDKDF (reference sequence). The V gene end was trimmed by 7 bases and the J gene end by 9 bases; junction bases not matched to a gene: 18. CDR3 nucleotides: TGTGCCACCACCCGTACCTGGGGTGACAGGGCTGGTTCACCCCTCCACTTT. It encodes CATTRTWGDRAGSPLHF.

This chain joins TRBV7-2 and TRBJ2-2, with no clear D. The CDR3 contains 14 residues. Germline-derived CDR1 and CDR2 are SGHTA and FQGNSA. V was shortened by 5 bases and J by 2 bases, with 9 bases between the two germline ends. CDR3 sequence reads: CASSRGVNTGELFF. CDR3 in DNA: TGTGCCAGCAGCCGCGGAGTTAACACCGGGGAGCTGTTTTTT. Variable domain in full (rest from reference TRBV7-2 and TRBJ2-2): GAGVSQSPSNKVTEKGKDVELRCDPISGHTALYWYRQSLGQGLEFLIYFQGNSAPDKSGLPSDRFSAERTGGSVSTLTIQRTQQEDSAVYLCASSRGVNTGELFFGEGSRLTVL.

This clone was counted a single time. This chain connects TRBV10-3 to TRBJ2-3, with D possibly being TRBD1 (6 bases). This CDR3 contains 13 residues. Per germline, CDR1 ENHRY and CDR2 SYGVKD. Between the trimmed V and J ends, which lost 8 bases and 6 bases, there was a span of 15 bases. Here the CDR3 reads CAISLGGTDTQYF. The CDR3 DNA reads TGTGCCATCTCACTAGGGGGAACGGATACGCAGTATTTT.

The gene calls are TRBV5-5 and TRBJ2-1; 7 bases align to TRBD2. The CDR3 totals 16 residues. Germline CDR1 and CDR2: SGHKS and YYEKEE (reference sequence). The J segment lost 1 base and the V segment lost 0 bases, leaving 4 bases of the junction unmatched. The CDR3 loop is CASSLATSASYNEQFF. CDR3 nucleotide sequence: TGTGCCAGCAGCTTGGCTACTAGCGCGTCCTACAATGAGCAGTTCTTC.

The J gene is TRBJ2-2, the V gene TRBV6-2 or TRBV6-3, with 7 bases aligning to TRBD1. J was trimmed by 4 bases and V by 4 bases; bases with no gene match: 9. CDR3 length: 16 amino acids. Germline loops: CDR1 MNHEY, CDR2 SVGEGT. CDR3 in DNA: TGTGCCAGCAGTTCGGGACAGAGGGGTACCACCGGGGAGCTGTTTTTT. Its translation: CASSSGQRGTTGELFF.

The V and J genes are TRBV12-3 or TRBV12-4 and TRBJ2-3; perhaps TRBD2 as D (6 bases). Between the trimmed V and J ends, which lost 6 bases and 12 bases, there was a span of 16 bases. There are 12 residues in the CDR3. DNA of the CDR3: TGTGCCAGCAGGGACTACCCGACCTTCCAGTATTTT. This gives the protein CASRDYPTFQYF.

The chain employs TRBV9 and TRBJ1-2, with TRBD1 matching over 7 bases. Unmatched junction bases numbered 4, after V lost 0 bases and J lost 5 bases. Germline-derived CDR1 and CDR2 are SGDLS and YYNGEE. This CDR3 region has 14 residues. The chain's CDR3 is CASSVGGGRYGYTF. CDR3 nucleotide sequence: TGTGCCAGCAGCGTAGGAGGGGGCCGATATGGCTACACCTTC.

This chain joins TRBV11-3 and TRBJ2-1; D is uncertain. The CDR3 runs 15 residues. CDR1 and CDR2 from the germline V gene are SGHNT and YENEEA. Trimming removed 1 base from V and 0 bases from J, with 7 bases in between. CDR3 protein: CASSLVGDSYNEQFF. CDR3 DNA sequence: TGTGCCAGCAGCTTAGTAGGAGACTCCTACAATGAGCAGTTCTTC.

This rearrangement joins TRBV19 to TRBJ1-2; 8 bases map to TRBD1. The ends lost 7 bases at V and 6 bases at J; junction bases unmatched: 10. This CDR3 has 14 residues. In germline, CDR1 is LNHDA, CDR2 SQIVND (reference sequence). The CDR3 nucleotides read TGTGCCAGTACCAGGACAGGGCGGGAGAATGGCTACACCTTC. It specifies CASTRTGRENGYTF. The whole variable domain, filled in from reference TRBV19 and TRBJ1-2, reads DGGITQSPKYLFRKEGQNVTLSCEQNLNHDAMYWYRQDPGQGLRLIYYSQIVNDFQKGDIAEGYSVSREKKESFPLTVTSAQKNPTAFYLCASTRTGRENGYTFGSGTRLTVV.

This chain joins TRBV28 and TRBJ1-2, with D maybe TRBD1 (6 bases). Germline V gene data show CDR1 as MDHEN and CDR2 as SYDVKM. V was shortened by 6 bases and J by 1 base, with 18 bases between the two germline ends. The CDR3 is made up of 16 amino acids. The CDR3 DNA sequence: TGTGCCAGCAGCTCCTGGGGGCGGGGGATTAACTATGGCTACACCTTC. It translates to CASSSWGRGINYGYTF.

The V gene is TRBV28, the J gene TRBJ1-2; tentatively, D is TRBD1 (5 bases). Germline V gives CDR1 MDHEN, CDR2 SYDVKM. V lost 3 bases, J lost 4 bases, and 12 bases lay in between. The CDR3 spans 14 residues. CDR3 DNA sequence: TGTGCCAGCAGTTTCTTGGGGCGCGCCTATGGCTACACCTTC. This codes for CASSFLGRAYGYTF.

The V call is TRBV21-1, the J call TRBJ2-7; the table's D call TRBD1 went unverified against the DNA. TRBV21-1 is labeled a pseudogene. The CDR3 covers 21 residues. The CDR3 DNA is TGTGCCAGCAGCAAAGCGAGGGAAAATTCGGACAGCACTTCTGAGATATACGAGCAGTGCTTC. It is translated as CASSKARENSDSTSEIYEQCF.

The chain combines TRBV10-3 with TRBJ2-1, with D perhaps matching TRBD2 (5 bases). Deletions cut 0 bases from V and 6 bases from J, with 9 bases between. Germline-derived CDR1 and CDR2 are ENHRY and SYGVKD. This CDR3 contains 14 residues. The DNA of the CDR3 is TGTGCCATCAGTGAGTCTCGGACTTTCAATGAGCAGTTCTTC. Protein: CAISESRTFNEQFF.

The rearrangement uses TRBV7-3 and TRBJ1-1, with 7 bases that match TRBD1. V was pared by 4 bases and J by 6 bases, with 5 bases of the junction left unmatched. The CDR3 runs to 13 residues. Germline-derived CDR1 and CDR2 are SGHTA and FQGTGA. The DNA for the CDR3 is TGTGCCAGCAGCTCTGACAGGGCGGCTGAAGCTTTCTTT. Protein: CASSSDRAAEAFF.

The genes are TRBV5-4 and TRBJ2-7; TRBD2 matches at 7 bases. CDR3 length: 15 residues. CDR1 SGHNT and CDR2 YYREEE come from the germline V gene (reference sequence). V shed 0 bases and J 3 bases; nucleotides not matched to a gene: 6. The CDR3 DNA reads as TGTGCCAGCAGCTTGGAGACTAGCCCAGACTACGAGCAGTACTTC. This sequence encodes CASSLETSPDYEQYF.

CDR3 DNA sequence: TGTGCCAGCAGTCAAGGGGGCCTAGCGGGAGTAACAGATACGCAGTATTTT. It codes for CASSQGGLAGVTDTQYF. The chain links TRBV28 to TRBJ2-3, with TRBD2 identical over 10 bases. With 5 bases clipped from V and 3 bases from J, the junction kept 11 bases outside the gene matches. Germline V gene sequence: CDR1 MDHEN, CDR2 SYDVKM. The length of the CDR3 is 17 residues.